The 18 T cell receptor beta chains reported below all come from one sample, sequenced in a study of technical replicates of blood from a handful of donors. TCRdb's copy holds only in-frame clones and misses some; the assay was immunoSEQ multiplex PCR. The sample contains approximately 81,000 clones, 96% of which appear only once. Input material: T cells isolated from PBMCs. These receptors came from a human donor in good health.

The V and J genes are TRBV28 and TRBJ1-5, with TRBD1 as a possible D gene (6 bases). The CDR3 runs to 16 residues. V lost 0 bases, J lost 2 bases, and 11 bases lay in between. In germline, CDR1 is MDHEN, CDR2 SYDVKM. CDR3 in amino acids: CASSLWRGPGNQPQHF. The CDR3 DNA follows: TGTGCCAGCAGTTTATGGCGGGGGCCCGGCAATCAGCCCCAGCATTTT.

The genes are TRBV7-9 and TRBJ1-1; D not certain. V was shortened by 0 bases and J by 11 bases, with 10 bases between the two germline ends. The CDR3 loop spans 12 amino acids. Germline V gene data show CDR1 as SEHNR and CDR2 as FQNEAQ (reference sequence). This CDR3 reads CASSLAGWEAFF. CDR3 DNA: TGTGCCAGCAGCTTAGCCGGGTGGGAGGCTTTCTTT.

The CDR3 protein is CAWSLVDSRGLTNYGYTF. DNA of the CDR3: TGTGCCTGGAGTTTGGTAGATAGCAGGGGGTTAACCAACTATGGCTACACCTTC. The chain couples TRBV30 to TRBJ1-2, with 7 bases identical to TRBD1. Trimming removed 2 bases from V and 2 bases from J; junction bases left unmatched: 17. Germline values: CDR1 GTSNPN, CDR2 SVGIG (reference sequence). The CDR3 sequence is 18 residues long. Drawing the rest from reference TRBV30 and TRBJ1-2, the complete variable domain is SQTIHQWPATLVQPVGSPLSLECTVEGTSNPNLYWYRQAAGRGLQLLFYSVGIGQISSEVPQNLSASRPQDRQFILSSKKLLLSDSGFYLCAWSLVDSRGLTNYGYTFGSGTRLTVV.

The chain is built from TRBV30 and TRBJ2-5; TRBD2 is a possible D gene (6 bases). The V gene's germline CDR1 is GTSNPN and CDR2 SVGIG (reference sequence). CDR3 length: 13 residues. Trimming took off 2 bases at V and 2 bases at J, with 9 bases between the two ends. The CDR3 DNA sequence: TGTGCCTGGAGTCGCGGGATTCAAGAGACCCAGTACTTC. This encodes CAWSRGIQETQYF.

This chain joins TRBV19 and TRBJ1-6, with D uncertain. Trimming stripped 5 bases from V and 6 bases from J, with 11 bases between. This CDR3 comprises 14 residues. From germline, CDR1 is LNHDA and CDR2 SQIVND (reference sequence). In DNA form, the CDR3 reads TGTGCCAGTAGTCCGGGAACTTTTAATTCACCCCTCCACTTT. This encodes CASSPGTFNSPLHF.

The J gene is TRBJ1-3, the V gene TRBV7-2; D perhaps matches TRBD1 (5 bases). This CDR3 is 15 amino acids long. The V end was cut by 1 base, the J end by 1 base, with 8 bases between. Germline V CDR1 and CDR2: SGHTA, FQGNSA. Written as DNA, the CDR3 is TGTGCCAGCAGCTTAGAGGCAGGGTCTGGAAACACCATATATTTT. Translation gives CASSLEAGSGNTIYF.

The V gene is TRBV5-8, the J gene TRBJ1-5; D unresolved. The germline V gene encodes CDR1 SGHTS and CDR2 YDEGEE. CDR3 length: 14 residues. V dropped 4 bases and J dropped 4 bases, with 12 bases sitting between them. CDR3 region: CASSRGRGNQPQHF. The CDR3 DNA sequence: TGTGCCAGCAGCCGTGGACGAGGGAATCAGCCCCAGCATTTT.

The chain employs TRBV6-6 and TRBJ1-5; D perhaps matches TRBD1 (5 bases). The CDR3 is made up of 13 amino acids. Germline CDR1 and CDR2: MNHNY and SVGAGI (reference sequence). The V and J ends lost 6 bases and 4 bases respectively, with 10 bases between them. This chain's CDR3 is CASRRQPNQPQHF. For the CDR3, the DNA is TGTGCCAGCAGGCGACAGCCTAATCAGCCCCAGCATTTT.

V is TRBV11-2 and J is TRBJ1-1, with D possibly TRBD1 on 5 matching bases. The CDR3 is made up of 14 amino acids. V was clipped by 0 bases and J by 11 bases, with 16 bases between them. Per the germline V gene, CDR1 is SGHAT and CDR2 is FQNNGV. The chain's CDR3 is CASSLEVAGTAAFF. The CDR3 region has the DNA TGTGCCAGCAGCTTAGAAGTCGCTGGGACTGCCGCTTTCTTT.

The chain carries TRBV7-9 and TRBJ2-3, with D tentatively TRBD2 (6 bases). This CDR3 comprises 18 residues. Trimming cost V 4 bases and J 3 bases, with 23 bases left between them. The V gene's germline CDR1 is SEHNR and CDR2 FQNEAQ (reference sequence). CDR3: CASSSPFSPGGETDTQYF. CDR3 nucleotides: TGTGCCAGCAGCTCTCCTTTCTCCCCCGGCGGGGAGACAGATACGCAGTATTTT.

The chain employs TRBV7-9 and TRBJ1-4; maybe TRBD1 (6 bases). Germline-derived CDR1 and CDR2 are SEHNR and FQNEAQ (reference sequence). Trimming stripped 5 bases from V and 4 bases from J, with 11 bases between. There are 14 residues in the CDR3. This chain's CDR3 is CASSEGQINEKLFF. Here the CDR3 DNA reads TGTGCCAGCAGCGAAGGACAGATTAATGAAAAACTGTTTTTT.

The chain employs TRBV12-5 and TRBJ1-2; 7 bases map to TRBD1. The J segment lost 4 bases and the V segment lost 4 bases, leaving 3 bases of the junction unmatched. This CDR3 region has 13 residues. Germline CDR1 LGHNT, CDR2 FRNRAP. The CDR3 region has the DNA TGTGCTAGTGGTTCCGGGACAGCCTATGGCTACACCTTC. Amino acids: CASGSGTAYGYTF.

The chain joins TRBV29-1 to TRBJ2-1; TRBD1 matches at 9 bases. The CDR3 loop spans 14 amino acids. V shed 1 base, J shed 2 bases, and the junction held 0 bases outside the gene matches. Germline assignment: CDR1 SQVTM and CDR2 ANQGSEA. CDR3 amino acids: CSVEGQGAYNEQFF. DNA for the CDR3: TGCAGCGTTGAAGGACAGGGGGCCTACAATGAGCAGTTCTTC.

The rearrangement links TRBV21-1 to TRBJ1-1; the DNA was not compared with TRBD1, the D call given in the table. TRBV21-1 is deemed a pseudogene. The CDR3 runs 15 residues. As DNA, the CDR3 is TGTGCCAGCAGCAAAGATCCAGGGAAGGACACTGAAGCTTTCTTT. Protein: CASSKDPGKDTEAFF.

This clone was seen only once. The junction differs from germline at one of its ends, possibly a read error. The rearrangement joins TRBV27 to TRBJ1-1, with D uncertain. Germline V gene data show CDR1 as MNHEY and CDR2 as SMNVEV (reference sequence). This CDR3 is built from 13 residues. CDR3 sequence: CASRRDPNTEAFF. Written as DNA, the CDR3 is TGTGCAAGCAGGCGTGATCCGAACACTGAAGCTTTCTTT.

The rearrangement uses TRBV5-1 and TRBJ2-5; 9 bases fit TRBD1. This CDR3 is 17 amino acids long. Germline lookup yields CDR1 SGHRS and CDR2 YFSETQ. V shed 2 bases, J shed 10 bases, and the junction held 18 bases outside the gene matches. Here the CDR3 DNA reads TGCGCCAGCAGCTTAGCCGGGACAGGGCCGGTAAACGTGATCCAGTACTTC. Its protein product is CASSLAGTGPVNVIQYF.

The rearrangement joins TRBV7-3 to TRBJ1-2; possible D gene TRBD1, 6 bases. CDR1 SGHTA and CDR2 FQGTGA come from the germline V gene. The CDR3 consists of 15 residues. The V and J ends lost 2 bases and 6 bases respectively, with 16 bases between them. In DNA form, the CDR3 reads TGTGCCAGCAGCTTATCAGCGTCAGGGGCTCATGGCTACACCTTC. It yields the protein CASSLSASGAHGYTF.

The chain employs TRBV7-9 and TRBJ1-1; D is possibly TRBD1 (6 bases). In germline, CDR1 is SEHNR, CDR2 FQNEAQ (reference sequence). V was cut by 6 bases and J by 8 bases, with 16 bases left in between. The CDR3 contains 13 residues. The CDR3 loop is CASSPDSPREAFF. CDR3 nucleotides: TGTGCCAGCAGTCCGGACAGTCCTCGAGAAGCTTTCTTT.